Listed below are T cell receptor beta chains from one sample, sequenced in a study of identical twins. MiXCR, applied by TCRdb to the 5' RACE reads, yields one record per CDR3 protein. The sample yields about 480,000 distinct CDR3 sequences, 13% to 15% seen once. These same records also appear under a second study, on yellow fever vaccine responses in identical twins.

The sample comprised CD4+ T cells sorted from blood. These receptors all come from a woman under 30 in good health. CDR3s include the opening cysteine and the closing phenylalanine or tryptophan. Each record gives: clone size, J gene, V gene, CDR3 length, D gene, CDR3 DNA, CDR3 protein. The D gene is left open where the match is weak. Clone size appears in some rows only: once, few, many, or a class for an expanded clone.

NA | TRBJ2-7 | TRBV29-1 | 15 | NA | TGCAGCGTTGAAGGAACGTTTACCAGCTCCTACGAGCAGTACTTC | CSVEGTFTSSYEQYF
NA | TRBJ2-7 | TRBV4-1 | 16 | NA | TGCGCCAGCAGCCAAGCTGGGGGAGCAAGGTCCTACGAGCAGTACTTC | CASSQAGGARSYEQYF
NA | TRBJ2-7 | TRBV18 | 12 | NA | TGTGCCAGCTCACCTACCTTCTACGAGCAGTACTTC | CASSPTFYEQYF
NA | TRBJ1-6 | TRBV12-3/TRBV12-4 | 14 | NA | TGTGCCAGCAGCCCTCGGGGAGGTGATTCACCCCTCCACTTT | CASSPRGGDSPLHF
NA | TRBJ1-3 | TRBV11-2 | 18 | NA | TGTGCCAGCAGCTTACCAGGGGCGCACGGAGCTTATGGAAACACCATATATTTT | CASSLPGAHGAYGNTIYF
NA | TRBJ2-4 | TRBV11-2 | 14 | NA | TGTGCCAGCACCCTCGGTACGGGGCCTAACGTTCAGTACTTC | CASTLGTGPNVQYF
NA | TRBJ1-2 | TRBV4-2 | 16 | TRBD1 | TGTGCCAGCAGCCAACTGCACACAGGGGGCGAGAATGGCTACACCTTC | CASSQLHTGGENGYTF
NA | TRBJ2-7 | TRBV27 | 14 | NA | TGTGCCAGCAGTAGTCCAGAGGACTCCTACGAGCAGTACTTC | CASSSPEDSYEQYF
NA | TRBJ2-1 | TRBV12-3/TRBV12-4 | 14 | NA | TGTGCCAGCAGTTTCGGCGGGCTGAACAATGAGCAGTTCTTC | CASSFGGLNNEQFF
few | TRBJ1-5 | TRBV20-1 | 13 | NA | TGCAGTGCTAACCCGGACAGAGGTCAGCCCCAGCATTTT | CSANPDRGQPQHF
many | TRBJ2-7 | TRBV6-2/TRBV6-3 | 12 | NA | TGTGCCAGCAGTTCACAAATCTACGAGCAGTACTTC | CASSSQIYEQYF
NA | TRBJ2-3 | TRBV21-1 | 14 | NA | TGTGCCAGCAGCAAAAGGGTCACTAGCGGGGGGCCCAACTTT | CASSKRVTSGGPNF
NA | TRBJ2-5 | TRBV29-1 | 12 | NA | TGCAGCGTTGAAGGGGCTGAAGAGACCCAGTACTTC | CSVEGAEETQYF
few | TRBJ2-7 | TRBV10-3 | 17 | TRBD2 | TGTGCCACCCTGACTAGCGGGAGGGGGCCCTTCCACTACGAGCAGTACTTC | CATLTSGRGPFHYEQYF
many | TRBJ1-4 | TRBV6-1 | 17 | TRBD1 | TGTGCCAGCAGTGTCCATGGACAGGGTGCAACTAATGAAAAACTGTTTTTT | CASSVHGQGATNEKLFF
few | TRBJ2-7 | TRBV10-3 | 14 | NA | TGTGCCATCAGTGGGAACTCCCTGGGGTACGAGCAGTACTTC | CAISGNSLGYEQYF
NA | TRBJ2-4 | TRBV29-1 | 11 | NA | TGCAGCGTCACGGTAGGAAACATTCAGTACTTC | CSVTVGNIQYF
few | TRBJ2-5 | TRBV7-9 | 14 | NA | TGTGCCAGCAGCCATAAGGGGGAATCGGAGACCCAGTACTTC | CASSHKGESETQYF
NA | TRBJ2-7 | TRBV12-3/TRBV12-4 | 15 | TRBD1 | TGTGCCAGCAGTAGGACAGGGGCTACCTCCTACGAGCAGTACTTC | CASSRTGATSYEQYF
few | TRBJ2-3 | TRBV20-1 | 13 | NA | TGCAGTGACCTGGACAGTTCCACAGATACGCAGTATTTT | CSDLDSSTDTQYF
NA | TRBJ2-7 | TRBV29-1 | 12 | TRBD2 | TGCAGCGTTGAAGATGGGGGGGGCGAGCAGTACTTC | CSVEDGGGEQYF
few | TRBJ2-5 | TRBV15 | 21 | TRBD1 | TGTGCCACCAGCAGAGATCGCCATGGATTAACCGGACAGGGGGTACAAGAGACCCAGTACTTC | CATSRDRHGLTGQGVQETQYF
NA | TRBJ2-7 | TRBV29-1 | 14 | TRBD1 | TGCAGCGTTGGGATCGGGACAGTCAAGGGGGAGCAGTACTTC | CSVGIGTVKGEQYF
NA | TRBJ1-6 | TRBV6-1 | 15 | NA | TGTGCCAGCACCCTCCTGGGGGGCGGTTATTCACCCCTCCACTTT | CASTLLGGGYSPLHF
few | TRBJ2-2 | TRBV4-2 | 16 | NA | TGTGCCAGCAGCTTATCGGGTAGGATGGACACCGGGGAGCTGTTTTTT | CASSLSGRMDTGELFF
few | TRBJ1-1 | TRBV7-2 | 13 | NA | TGTGCCAGCAGCGCGCAGGGGAGCACTGAAGCTTTCTTT | CASSAQGSTEAFF
NA | TRBJ2-5 | TRBV5-1 | 14 | TRBD2 | TGCGCCAGCGGTCCAGCGGGATCCGAAGAGACCCAGTACTTC | CASGPAGSEETQYF
few | TRBJ2-3 | TRBV9 | 12 | NA | TGTGCCAGCAGCCCACAGTTAGCGACGCAGTATTTT | CASSPQLATQYF
few | TRBJ1-1 | TRBV7-7 | 16 | TRBD1 | TGTGCTAGCAGCATTTCAGGGGGCCTCATGAACACTGAAGCTTTCTTT | CASSISGGLMNTEAFF
NA | TRBJ2-1 | TRBV15 | 15 | TRBD2 | TGTGCCACCAGCAGGCTAGCGGGAGAAAGGAATGAGCAGTTCTTC | CATSRLAGERNEQFF
few | TRBJ2-6 | TRBV4-3 | 16 | NA | TGCGCCAGCAGCCAAGGGAGTCCCTCTGGGGCCAACGTCCTGACTTTC | CASSQGSPSGANVLTF
NA | TRBJ2-7 | TRBV29-1 | 14 | TRBD2 | TGCAGCGCCCGTAGCGGGAGGCTCTCCTACGAGCAGTACTTC | CSARSGRLSYEQYF
NA | TRBJ2-3 | TRBV7-9 | 15 | TRBD1 | TGTGCCAGCAGCTTGGGACAGGGGAATCTAGATACGCAGTATTTT | CASSLGQGNLDTQYF
few | TRBJ2-3 | TRBV7-6 | 14 | NA | TGTGCCAGCAGCTTACTTAGCTCCGCAGATACGCAGTATTTT | CASSLLSSADTQYF
NA | TRBJ2-2 | TRBV24-1 | 14 | TRBD2 | TGTGCCACCGGGACTAGCGGGAGTTTAGGGGAGCTGTTTTTT | CATGTSGSLGELFF
NA | TRBJ2-2 | TRBV3-1 | 15 | NA | TGTGCCAGCAGCCCCCTCGGGGGAAACACCGGGGAGCTGTTTTTT | CASSPLGGNTGELFF
many | TRBJ1-5 | TRBV4-2 | 16 | NA | TGTGCCAGCAGCCAAGATATTTCGGGGACGGGTCAGCCCCAGCATTTT | CASSQDISGTGQPQHF
NA | TRBJ2-1 | TRBV4-1 | 19 | TRBD2 | TGCGCCAGCAGCCAAGACCCTGGACTAGCGGGAGGGAAGGGCAATGAGCAGTTCTTC | CASSQDPGLAGGKGNEQFF
few | TRBJ1-2 | TRBV12-3/TRBV12-4 | 15 | TRBD1 | TGTGCCAGCAGTTTGGGGGACAGGGTTGTCTATGGCTACACCTTC | CASSLGDRVVYGYTF
NA | TRBJ2-3 | TRBV29-1 | 16 | TRBD2 | TGCAGCGCCGGGAGGGCTAGCGGGATCGGCACAGATACGCAGTATTTT | CSAGRASGIGTDTQYF
few | TRBJ2-1 | TRBV7-2 | 14 | TRBD2 | TGTGCCAGTGGAGGGACTAGCGGTTACAATGAGCAGTTCTTC | CASGGTSGYNEQFF
few | TRBJ2-1 | TRBV7-2 | 16 | NA | TGTGCCAGCAGCTTAGCCGGGCTTTACTCCTACAATGAGCAGTTCTTC | CASSLAGLYSYNEQFF
few | TRBJ2-3 | TRBV5-1 | 18 | TRBD2 | TGCGCCAGCAGCTTGGCCAGGAATAGCGGGGGGAGCACAGATACGCAGTATTTT | CASSLARNSGGSTDTQYF
few | TRBJ2-3 | TRBV2 | 15 | TRBD2 | TGTGCCAGCAGTGGCCCCGGGGGGGTTAAAGATACGCAGTATTTT | CASSGPGGVKDTQYF
few | TRBJ2-7 | TRBV20-1 | 15 | NA | TGCAGTGCCGATTTTAAACAGGGACCGAACTACGAGCAGTACTTC | CSADFKQGPNYEQYF
NA | TRBJ2-7 | TRBV20-1 | 13 | NA | TGCAGTGCTAGAGCCCAAATAAACTACGAGCAGTACTTC | CSARAQINYEQYF
NA | TRBJ2-7 | TRBV27 | 15 | TRBD2 | TGTGCCAGCAGTTTTAGCGGGGTTTCCTTATACGAGCAGTACTTC | CASSFSGVSLYEQYF
few | TRBJ1-6 | TRBV28 | 16 | TRBD1 | TGTGCCAGCACCCAAGGGGACAGGGGGCTTCGTTCACCCCTCCACTTT | CASTQGDRGLRSPLHF
many | TRBJ1-2 | TRBV28 | 15 | TRBD1 | TGTGCCAGCAGTATACAGGGGAGGGAGTACTATGGCTACACCTTC | CASSIQGREYYGYTF
NA | TRBJ2-5 | TRBV7-9 | 11 | NA | TGTGCCAGACCCGCGCAAGAGACCCAGTACTTC | CARPAQETQYF
NA | TRBJ2-7 | TRBV4-3 | 13 | NA | TGCGCCAGCAGCCAAGATATGGGAGGAGAGCAGTACTTC | CASSQDMGGEQYF